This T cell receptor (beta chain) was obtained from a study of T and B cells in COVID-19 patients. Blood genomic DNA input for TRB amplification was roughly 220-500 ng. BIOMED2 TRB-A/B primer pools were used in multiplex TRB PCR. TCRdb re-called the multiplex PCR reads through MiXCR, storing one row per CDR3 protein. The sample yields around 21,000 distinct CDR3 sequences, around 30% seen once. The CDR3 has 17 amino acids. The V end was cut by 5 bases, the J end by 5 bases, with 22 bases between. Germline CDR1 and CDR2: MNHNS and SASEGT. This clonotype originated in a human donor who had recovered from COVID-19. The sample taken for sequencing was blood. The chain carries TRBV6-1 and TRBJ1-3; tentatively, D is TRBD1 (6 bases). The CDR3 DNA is TGTGCCAGCAGTCATAAACAGGGAGTCGGCGAAAGAAACACCATATATTTT. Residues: CASSHKQGVGERNTIYF.